This T cell receptor (beta chain) was identified in a study of naive and memory T cell subsets. Study-wide results and limits: Clonotypes are single alpha or beta chains, not paired receptors.

Trimming removed 4 bases from V and 2 bases from J, with 12 bases in between. Germline CDR1 is SQVTM and CDR2 is ANQGSEA. The CDR3 is 13 amino acids. Both TRBC1 and TRBC2 were covered by a beta constant-region primer of two equimolar oligonucleotides. Ligated cDNA was amplified by four rounds of PCR with nested alpha and beta constant-region primers and SP2. An oligonucleotide with the SP2 primer and a 12-nucleotide UMI was ligated to the cDNA 3' end. TCRdb reprocessed the UMI-ligation and nested PCR reads via MiXCR and lists one record per CDR3 protein. The sample has 100,000 to 150,000 distinct CDR3 sequences, 36% seen once. Remarks on this clonotype: Its antigen remains unidentified.

Specimen: central memory CD4+ T cells from blood. This receptor was taken from a human donor in good health. The chain employs TRBV29-1 and TRBJ2-7; TRBD1 might be the D (6 bases). DNA of the CDR3: TGCAGCGTTGCGTGGGACACCACCTACGAGCAGTACTTC. This gives the protein CSVAWDTTYEQYF.